The 21 T cell receptor beta chains reported below all come from one sample, sequenced in a study of T cells in Graves' hyperthyroidism and ophthalmopathy. Amplified regions were TCR beta CDR3 sequences from RNA transcripts. The TCR CDR3 first-round RT-PCR relied on the HTBI primer set. TCRdb reprocessed the multiplex PCR reads via MiXCR and lists one record per CDR3 protein. The table has 540,000 or so distinct CDR3 sequences, 15% to 18% seen once; the top ten hold 7.3%. Sequencing was performed on blood. Receptors were obtained from a woman younger than 45 with Graves' hyperthyroidism.

J is TRBJ2-3 and V is TRBV6-2 or TRBV6-3, with 10 positions matching TRBD2. The J segment lost 4 bases and the V segment lost 4 bases, leaving 5 bases of the junction unmatched. Germline values: CDR1 MNHEY, CDR2 SVGEGT. The CDR3 is made up of 15 amino acids. The CDR3 here is CASSLLAGTADTQYF. CDR3 bases: TGTGCCAGCAGTTTACTAGCGGGAACAGCAGATACGCAGTATTTT.

This clonotype was observed many times. This rearrangement joins TRBV7-2 to TRBJ2-1, with D perhaps matching TRBD1 or TRBD2 (5 bases each). CDR3 length: 13 residues. Germline V gene lookup returns CDR1 SGHTA and CDR2 FQGNSA. The V and J ends lost 5 bases and 8 bases respectively, with 13 bases between them. CDR3 residues: CASSPWGFDEQFF. DNA of the CDR3: TGTGCCAGCAGCCCCTGGGGGTTCGATGAGCAGTTCTTC.

This clonotype was seen repeatedly, ten times or more. The CDR3 DNA sequence: TGTGCCAGCAGCCCGGGGGCAGGTTCCTACGAGCAGTACTTC. It specifies CASSPGAGSYEQYF. The rearrangement uses TRBV11-3 and TRBJ2-7, with D perhaps assigned TRBD1 or TRBD2 (6 bases each). CDR1 is SGHNT, CDR2 YENEEA, per germline. V lost 5 bases and J 1 base, leaving 12 bases between the germline ends. The CDR3 totals 14 residues. Full variable domain (outside the CDR3, taken from reference TRBV11-3 and TRBJ2-7): EAGVVQSPRYKIIEKKQPVAFWCNPISGHNTLYWYLQNLGQGPELLIRYENEEAVDDSQLPKDRFSAERLKGVDSTLKIQPAELGDSAVYLCASSPGAGSYEQYFGPGTRLTVT.

This clonotype was seen more than once but under ten times. A much larger clone is a single base away; this may be a read error. The chain uses TRBV7-8 and TRBJ2-7; TRBD2 agrees at 11 bases. The CDR3 is 16 residues long. Germline V gene data show CDR1 as SGHVS and CDR2 as FQNEAQ. V shed 1 base, J shed 3 bases, and the junction held 5 bases outside the gene matches. The CDR3 bases are TGTGCCAGCAGCTTAGTTGCTCTAGCGGGAGGCTACGAGCAGTACTTC. This gives the protein CASSLVALAGGYEQYF.

This clonotype was found many times. The CDR3 protein is CSVTGGLDYTDTQYF. DNA of the CDR3: TGCAGTGTTACAGGAGGGCTCGATTACACAGATACGCAGTATTTT. V and J are TRBV20-1 and TRBJ2-3; maybe TRBD2 (6 bases). Germline V gene data show CDR1 as DFQATT and CDR2 as SNEGSKA (reference sequence). V was cut by 7 bases and J by 2 bases, with 19 bases left in between. CDR3 size: 15 residues.

This clonotype was seen ten or more times. The V gene is TRBV20-1, the J gene TRBJ2-7, with 9 bases lining up with TRBD2. Germline assignment: CDR1 DFQATT and CDR2 SNEGSKA (reference sequence). The CDR3 is made up of 11 amino acids. V lost 7 bases, J lost 6 bases, and 4 bases stayed unmatched. This chain's CDR3 is CSGLAELEQYF. The DNA for the CDR3 is TGCAGTGGACTAGCGGAGCTCGAGCAGTACTTC.

This clonotype has ten or more counts. The gene calls are TRBV5-1 and TRBJ2-1; D uncertain. The germline V and J ends were trimmed by 4 bases and 6 bases, with 11 bases remaining between them. In germline, CDR1 is SGHRS, CDR2 YFSETQ. The CDR3 is 13 residues long. CDR3 amino acids: CASSPSFGNEQFF. DNA for the CDR3: TGCGCCAGCAGCCCCTCCTTTGGCAATGAGCAGTTCTTC.

This clonotype was counted between two and nine times. The chain has TRBV27 and TRBJ1-1, with 10 bases matching TRBD1. The CDR3 loop spans 13 amino acids. The V gene's germline CDR1 is MNHEY and CDR2 SMNVEV (reference sequence). V was pared by 2 bases and J by 13 bases, with 7 bases of the junction left unmatched. This CDR3 reads CASSLISGQGVFF. Written as DNA, the CDR3 is TGTGCCAGCAGTTTAATATCCGGACAGGGGGTTTTCTTT.

This sequence joins TRBV20-1 and TRBJ2-2; 8 bases are shared with TRBD2. Germline values: CDR1 DFQATT, CDR2 SNEGSKA (reference sequence). This CDR3 has 16 residues. V dropped 4 bases and J dropped 3; count of bases not matched to a gene: 10. The CDR3 region has the DNA TGCAGTGCTACAACCCGGACTAGCCCTTACACCGGGGAGCTGTTTTTT. It translates to CSATTRTSPYTGELFF.

The gene calls are TRBV19 and TRBJ2-7, with 9 bases matching TRBD1. CDR1 LNHDA and CDR2 SQIVND come from the germline V gene (reference sequence). The CDR3 sequence is 15 residues long. The ends lost 3 bases at V and 3 bases at J; junction bases unmatched: 6. In nucleotides, the CDR3 is TGTGCCAGTAGTATGGGGGGACAGGGATTCTACGAGCAGTACTTC. Residues: CASSMGGQGFYEQYF.

The chain links TRBV7-3 to TRBJ2-2; TRBD2 is a possible D gene (5 bases). V lost 6 bases, J lost 2 bases, and 10 bases lay in between. Germline V lookup: CDR1 SGHTA, CDR2 FQGTGA. The CDR3 extends over 14 amino acids. Written as DNA, the CDR3 is TGTGCCAGCAGACTCCTAGCCAACACCGGGGAGCTGTTTTTT. Translating it yields CASRLLANTGELFF.

The rearrangement links TRBV7-9 to TRBJ2-7, with D tentatively TRBD2 (6 bases). V lost 5 bases to trimming and J lost 3 bases, with 14 bases between them. The CDR3 totals 14 residues. Germline CDR1 reads SEHNR; CDR2 reads FQNEAQ (reference sequence). CDR3 protein: CASSIGLLSYEQYF. The CDR3 DNA is TGTGCCAGCAGCATCGGACTATTAAGCTACGAGCAGTACTTC.

In its sample, this clonotype was seen many times. V and J are TRBV6-1 and TRBJ2-5; D remains unclear. CDR3 length: 12 residues. The V and J ends lost 8 bases and 4 bases respectively, with 11 bases between them. Germline V CDR1 and CDR2: MNHNS, SASEGT. CDR3 loop: CASGTPLETQYF. CDR3 DNA sequence: TGTGCCAGCGGAACACCTTTAGAGACCCAGTACTTC.

There are many counts of this clonotype. V usage is TRBV7-8 and J usage is TRBJ1-1; D is undetermined. The germline V and J ends were trimmed by 0 bases and 0 bases, with 11 bases remaining between them. This CDR3 region has 16 residues. Germline V lookup: CDR1 SGHVS, CDR2 FQNEAQ. The CDR3 loop reads CASSLASGGLNTEAFF. The CDR3 DNA is TGTGCCAGCAGCTTAGCTTCGGGAGGCCTGAACACTGAAGCTTTCTTT.

This clonotype was found many times. Sequence at one end of the junction differs from germline and may be a read error. The rearrangement joins TRBV7-2 to TRBJ2-1, with 7 bases fitting TRBD2. The germline V gene encodes CDR1 SGHTA and CDR2 FQGNSA. This CDR3 contains 15 residues. CDR3 sequence: CANSLVASGYNEQFF. CDR3 nucleotides: TGTGCCAACAGCTTAGTAGCTAGCGGTTACAATGAGCAGTTCTTC.

The J gene is TRBJ2-1, the V gene TRBV20-1; 13 nucleotides agree with TRBD2. J was trimmed by 8 bases and V by 1 base; bases with no gene match: 5. From germline, CDR1 is DFQATT and CDR2 SNEGSKA (reference sequence). The CDR3 contains 15 residues. DNA for the CDR3: TGCAGTGCTAGAGTCTTGGGACTAGCGGGATATGAGCAGTTCTTC. Its protein product is CSARVLGLAGYEQFF.

This clonotype was counted between two and nine times. The chain combines TRBV4-3 with TRBJ2-1, with TRBD2 identical over 7 bases. This CDR3 is 13 amino acids long. The J segment lost 8 bases and the V segment lost 4 bases, leaving 5 bases of the junction unmatched. Germline V gene data show CDR1 as LGHNA and CDR2 as YSLEER. CDR3 loop: CASSRILADEQFF. Written as DNA, the CDR3 is TGCGCCAGCAGCCGAATCCTAGCGGATGAGCAGTTCTTC.

This clonotype appeared a few times. The V and J genes are TRBV19 and TRBJ2-5, with a possible D match to TRBD2 (5 bases). Germline loops: CDR1 LNHDA, CDR2 SQIVND (reference sequence). V was pared by 2 bases and J by 5 bases, with 18 bases between. The CDR3 runs 16 residues. The CDR3 here is CASSINPTPGIETQYF. The DNA for the CDR3 is TGTGCCAGTAGTATAAACCCTACGCCCGGGATTGAGACCCAGTACTTC.

This clonotype was seen a few times. The rearrangement uses TRBV20-1 and TRBJ2-1, with a possible D match to TRBD2 (6 bases). Trimming cost V 7 bases and J 4 bases, with 20 bases left between them. Germline V CDR1 and CDR2: DFQATT, SNEGSKA (reference sequence). The CDR3 extends over 15 amino acids. The CDR3 loop is CSVRDGTPTYNEQFF. In DNA form, the CDR3 reads TGCAGTGTCAGAGATGGGACTCCGACTTACAATGAGCAGTTCTTC.

This clonotype was found many times. The chain employs TRBV2 and TRBJ2-1; TRBD1 agrees at 11 bases. From germline, CDR1 is SNHLY and CDR2 FYNNEI. V trimming: 6 bases; J trimming: 9 bases; junction bases outside the gene matches: 4. The CDR3 sequence is 13 residues long. CDR3: CASRGTGGTEQFF. The CDR3 DNA reads as TGTGCCAGCAGAGGGACAGGGGGTACTGAGCAGTTCTTC.

The chain couples TRBV20-1 to TRBJ2-3; 7 bases line up with TRBD2. CDR1 DFQATT and CDR2 SNEGSKA come from the germline V gene (reference sequence). The CDR3 is 12 amino acids. The V segment lost 1 base and the J segment 14 bases; nucleotides outside the gene matches: 9. This chain's CDR3 is CSARGPGLSSYF. For the CDR3, the DNA is TGCAGTGCTAGAGGGCCGGGACTATCCTCGTATTTT.